The 9 T cell receptor beta chains below were found in one sample sequenced in a study of response to subunit inactivated influenza vaccine. MiXCR, run by TCRdb on the RT-PCR reads, gives a single entry per CDR3 protein. The data show 500,000 or so distinct CDR3 sequences, about 15% seen once. This specimen consisted of CD4+ T cells sorted from PBMCs, obtained roughly 24 months after vaccination. The receptors come from a man between 50 and 69 years old who received an inactivated influenza vaccine.

The rearrangement links TRBV20-1 to TRBJ2-2; 12 bases line up with TRBD2. There are 16 residues in the CDR3. J lost 4 bases, V lost 4 bases, and 7 bases had no gene match. Germline V gives CDR1 DFQATT, CDR2 SNEGSKA (reference sequence). The CDR3 region is CSAMRLAGAATGELFF. Written as DNA, the CDR3 is TGCAGTGCTATGAGACTAGCGGGAGCGGCCACCGGGGAGCTGTTTTTT.

The chain combines TRBV7-2 with TRBJ2-7; the match to TRBD2 covers 13 bases. V gave up 4 bases and J gave up 5 bases; unmatched junction bases: 5. The CDR3 consists of 15 residues. Germline CDR1 reads SGHTA; CDR2 reads FQGNSA. The CDR3 nucleotides are TGTGCCAGCAGCTCCGGACTAGCGGGAGTCCACGAGCAGTACTTC. Its translation: CASSSGLAGVHEQYF. Drawing the rest from reference TRBV7-2 and TRBJ2-7, the complete variable domain is GAGVSQSPSNKVTEKGKDVELRCDPISGHTALYWYRQSLGQGLEFLIYFQGNSAPDKSGLPSDRFSAERTGGSVSTLTIQRTQQEDSAVYLCASSSGLAGVHEQYFGPGTRLTVT.

This sequence joins TRBV5-4 and TRBJ1-2; D is unresolved. V was pared by 3 bases and J by 3 bases, with 12 bases between. This CDR3 spans 14 amino acids. CDR1 and CDR2 from the germline V gene are SGHNT and YYREEE (reference sequence). In nucleotides, the CDR3 is TGTGCCAGCAGCTCACCCGCAAGAGACTATGGCTACACCTTC. Translation gives CASSSPARDYGYTF.

This clonotype was detected many times. This chain links TRBV7-9 with TRBJ2-7; 9 bases agree with TRBD1. The CDR3 has 14 amino acids. CDR1 is SEHNR, CDR2 FQNEAQ, per germline (reference sequence). The ends lost 6 bases at V and 0 bases at J; junction bases unmatched: 3. The CDR3 protein is CASRGTGFSYEQYF. The DNA for the CDR3 is TGTGCCAGCAGAGGGACAGGGTTCTCCTACGAGCAGTACTTC.

This clonotype occurred a few times. The chain's CDR3 is CASSSGRRDEAFF. The CDR3, as DNA: TGTGCCAGCAGTTCAGGGCGACGGGACGAAGCTTTCTTT. This rearrangement joins TRBV28 to TRBJ1-1; D is perhaps TRBD1 (5 bases). Deletions cut 4 bases from V and 8 bases from J, with 14 bases between. This CDR3 comprises 13 residues. Per germline, CDR1 MDHEN and CDR2 SYDVKM.

This clonotype showed up just a few times. The chain links TRBV5-1 to TRBJ2-1; D may match TRBD1 or TRBD2 (7 bases each). V dropped 4 bases and J dropped 7 bases, with 18 bases sitting between them. Germline CDR1 SGHRS, CDR2 YFSETQ. This CDR3 comprises 15 residues. The chain's CDR3 is CASSRMGRGGNEQFF. The CDR3, as DNA: TGCGCCAGCAGCCGCATGGGCAGGGGGGGGAATGAGCAGTTCTTC.

This clonotype was observed a few times. This chain joins TRBV10-3 and TRBJ1-1; possible D gene TRBD1, 5 bases. The CDR3 runs 12 residues. The V and J ends lost 8 bases and 5 bases respectively, with 12 bases between them. Germline V CDR1 and CDR2: ENHRY, SYGVKD. The CDR3 DNA is TGTGCCATCTGGGGGGGATGGACTGAAGCTTTCTTT. It translates to CAIWGGWTEAFF.

The table lists this clonotype with a few counts. The chain has TRBV27 and TRBJ2-3, with 12 bases lining up with TRBD2. Germline values: CDR1 MNHEY, CDR2 SMNVEV (reference sequence). V was pared by 0 bases and J by 0 bases, with 13 bases of the junction left unmatched. The CDR3 runs 21 residues. For the CDR3, the DNA is TGTGCCAGCAGTTTATCGGGCGGACTAGCGGGAATGTTGGTCAGCACAGATACGCAGTATTTT. Amino acid sequence: CASSLSGGLAGMLVSTDTQYF.

This clonotype has just a few counts. The V and J genes are TRBV10-3 and TRBJ2-1; D remains ambiguous. The CDR3 runs 15 residues. Trimming cost V 4 bases and J 7 bases, with 17 bases left between them. Germline lookup yields CDR1 ENHRY and CDR2 SYGVKD. Written as DNA, the CDR3 is TGTGCCATCAGTGGACGAGCATTCTCTCCAAATGAGCAGTTCTTC. Protein product: CAISGRAFSPNEQFF.